This T cell receptor beta chain was sequenced in a study of T cell responses to AZD1222 COVID-19 vaccine. This CDR3 is built from 14 residues. V gave up 3 bases and J gave up 7 bases, with 13 bases separating them. Germline CDR1 reads KGHSH; CDR2 reads LQKENI. The repertoire was sequenced with immunoSEQ multiplex PCR; TCRdb's copy has only in-frame clones and lacks some. The sample gives some 170,000 clones, around 90% of which show up once; more than 4% is in the top ten. Here the sequenced sample was peripheral blood, taken 28 days after the second dose of the MenACWY control vaccine. The rearrangement uses TRBV18 and TRBJ1-3, with a tentative D call TRBD1 (5 bases). The sequence was collected from an adult who received the MenACWY meningococcal vaccine as a control. The CDR3 coding sequence is TGTGCCAGCTCACCCCGGGGGATTTTCAACACCATATATTTT. This sequence encodes CASSPRGIFNTIYF.